This paragraph covers one T cell receptor beta chain sequence. In this sample, this clonotype turned up many times. Its target antigen remains unknown. It has no much larger one-base neighbor in the sample; base qualities were not kept. Donors were roughly 40 systemically healthy Caucasian individuals from Russia aged roughly 6 to 95 years. Each donor gave ten milliliters of peripheral blood, collected into EDTA-treated Vacutainer tubes. Ficoll-Paque density-gradient centrifugation was used to isolate PBMCs, with at least 7 million per sample. Trizol reagent was used to extract total RNA from the PBMCs, yielding at least 6 micrograms per sample. Naive CD45RAhigh/CD27high T cell percentages were measured by flow cytometry on a PBMC aliquot from every donor. This sample was taken from a study of blood T cells in healthy people across ages (dated by TCRdb to between 2015 and 2016). The study in broad terms: In model experiments, template switching captured about one uniquely barcoded TCR beta cDNA molecule for every two T cells. Donors of different ages were randomly distributed across sequencing lanes to avoid experimental bias. The donors were divided into four age groups: young (average approximately 17 years), middle-aged (approximately 42), aged (approximately 62) and long-lived (roughly 88). Two additional independent replicas of 1 million unique cDNA reads from the same blood draw were analyzed for two donors (one aged 18 to 29 and one aged 80 or older). Age-related changes in TCR beta repertoire diversity were measured in the study by deep sequencing normalized with unique cDNA molecular identifiers.

The protocol used for the library was 5' RACE. Sequencer: Illumina HiSeq 2500. A second about 7 to 12 cycle PCR used a sample-barcoded 5' primer and a J-beta primer mix. Each TCR beta cDNA molecule received a unique molecular identifier from a template-switch 5' adaptor carrying 12 random nucleotides. Each sample yielded at least 2.5 million CDR3-containing paired-end reads. The Mint cDNA synthesis kit, primed by a TRBC-specific oligonucleotide, was used to synthesize first-strand cDNA from all RNA. Following uracil-DNA glycosylase treatment, all cDNA underwent a first 18-cycle PCR with the universal primers M1SS and BC2_uni_R. In the original analysis: Normalization of each sample was performed by random selection of 1 million high-quality reads, each carrying a distinct molecular identifier. Reads with shared molecular identifiers were discarded instead of being binned into consensus sequences. MiTCR, with a Q25 quality threshold and the strictest error-elimination algorithm, was used for CDR3 identification, clonotype clustering and error correction. A nonparametric unseen species model using Euler transformation provided a lower-bound estimate of total TCR beta diversity. The public reads were run again by TCRdb, first through fastp at Q25 and then through MiXCR, and only productive beta chains were kept. CDR3 protein duplicates are merged, each entry listing the most common genes and DNA. TCRdb's processing, not the study's, gives the V and J calls here. Here the sample has around 990,000 distinct CDR3 sequences; roughly two fifths occur a single time. Of the sample, less than 15% is held by the ten largest clones.

Here is what the overall study found, with its caveats: Estimates of total diversity based on one million sequenced T cells were considered lower bounds and underestimates. Conclusive comparison of naive and antigen-experienced compartments was prevented by the profiling of bulk unsorted PBMCs. Donor CMV infection status was unknown, potentially confounding age-related changes in expanded clonotypes. There was a strong correlation between observed TCR beta diversity and the percentage of naive T cells measured by flow cytometry. Compared with the aged group, more naive CD4+ T cells, fewer expanded clones and increased TCR diversity were shown by the long-lived group, suggesting age selection. As age increased, observed TCR beta diversity per million T cells dropped in a roughly linear way, and a significant reduction was already evident by age about 40.

The TCR originated in a man between 18 and 29 years old in good health. The sequenced sample was blood.

CDR3 protein: CSARNPGIGYEQYF. The DNA sequence follows: TGCAGTGCTAGGAATCCGGGAATCGGCTACGAGCAGTACTTC. The rearranged chain carries TRBV20-1 and TRBJ2-7; a tentative D call is TRBD2 (5 bases match). Per the germline V gene (reference sequence), DFQATT is the CDR1 and SNEGSKA is the CDR2. The CDR3 spans 14 residues, from the cysteine through the phenylalanine. Here the CDR3 DNA is all that survives: 42 bases in frame from base 1. A distance of 15 bases separates the germline ends of V and J, which lose 3 bases and 3 bases respectively.